This TCR beta chain is from a study of control samples from healthy donors and cancer patients. Trimming pared 6 bases from V and 0 bases from J, leaving 18 bases between. This CDR3 comprises 17 residues. Germline V lookup: CDR1 SNHLY, CDR2 FYNNEI. Here immunoSEQ multiplex PCR was the method, and the copy in TCRdb shows in-frame clones only, minus some. The sample records 150,000 to 200,000 clones, over 85% being singletons. The TCR comes from a man aged 30 to 39 in good health. The V gene is TRBV2, the J gene TRBJ1-5; D ambiguous. The sequenced sample consisted of blood. This CDR3 reads CASSIGDLTYSNQPQHF. In nucleotides, the CDR3 is TGTGCCAGCAGCATCGGAGATCTCACCTATAGCAATCAGCCCCAGCATTTT.